This TCR beta chain was recorded in a study of shared clonotypes between healthy human individuals (dated by TCRdb to about 2020). Regarding the complete study: The cohort included three men and a couple of women between 18 and 49 years of age. For each donor, three plates each were used for CD4 naive and CD4 memory, two plates were used for CD8 naive, and one plate was used for CD8 memory. To estimate repertoire size and how much clonotypes are shared between individuals, the study performed deep sequencing of blood TCR repertoires from five healthy adults. To increase sequencing depth and limit assay-specific biases, TCR repertoire library preparation and sequencing were carried out by different laboratories using diverse techniques. Between about 0.8 and 9 billion PBMCs per donor were obtained by leukapheresis.

Using the deep immunoSEQ assay, multiplex PCR amplified TCR CDR3 regions from genomic DNA. Extracted genomic DNA from each cell subset was spread evenly across all wells of several immunoSEQ 96-well plates, with each plate serving as a replicate. Each replicate PCR for sorted subsets received 200 ng genomic DNA, equal to roughly 29,000 T cell genomes. The purified libraries were quantified using a Qubit 3.0 fluorometer, sized with a Bioanalyzer 2100, and then quantified again using the KAPA Library Quantification kit. Each immunoSEQ 96-well plate was sequenced on its own single-read 150-cycle Illumina NextSeq 550 flow cell. On the study's bioinformatics: The immunoSEQ output contained only junctional sequences without quality scores, so filtering could not match that applied to full-length reads. To assign V/J genes and CDR3, sequences were annotated using PyIR, a Python wrapper for IgBLAST v1.9, with IMGT germline references. Reads were removed for weak V/J assignments (E-value above 1e-6), missing CDR3, stop codons, out-of-frame junctions, or ambiguous translated residues. V3J clonotypes were defined by identical inferred V gene, J gene, and CDR3 amino acid sequence. Percentage overlap between repertoires was calculated by dividing the number of shared unique clonotypes by the size of the smaller repertoire. Repertoire richness was assessed with RTK rarefaction, the Chao1 estimator, and Recon v2.1 estimates of unobserved clonotypes. For all TCRbeta clonotypes obtained by the gDNA method from a handful of donors, generation probabilities were computed with OLGA. The table was pulled from immuneACCESS by TCRdb, which kept in-frame rearrangements only. Such tables lose some clones; where checked, under half of the loss comes from unresolved V genes, and the rest has no known cause. V and J calls and clone size are as listed in that table; D and trimming were resolved from the DNA. The sample table contains 2 million to 3 million clones; only one count was recorded for 90% to 95% of them. Jointly, the top ten make up roughly 0.36% of the sample.

Here is what the overall study found, with its caveats: Pairwise subsampling indicated that sequencing depth was expected to affect the degree of clonotype sharing among donors. Compared with non-shared clonotypes, clonotypes shared by all four sorted-subset donors had higher generation probabilities. Estimated clonotype richness was generally larger for naive than for memory subsets. Because the study included a small number of donors, the genetic and exposure-history diversity represented was limited. When a handful of donors were compared, the shared fraction of clonotypes was approximately 5% for naive CD4, approximately 3.3% for naive CD8, more than 2% for memory CD4, and 0.35% to 0.4% for memory CD8. Rarefaction of sorted-subset datasets indicated incomplete sequencing despite the large sequencing depth. Sampling was restricted to blood, and TCR repertoires in tissues likely differ from the TCR repertoires found in blood.

The donors were healthy, HIV-negative adults who had no recently reported acute infections or vaccinations. Every donor was a Caucasian adult residing in Nashville, Tennessee, USA. CD4+ T cells were enriched through magnetic negative selection, after which naive cells were positively selected on CD45RA and the remaining negative fraction served as the memory subset. Blood was obtained by leukapheresis, after which PBMCs were separated by Ficoll-Histopaque density gradient centrifugation and cryopreserved in liquid nitrogen vapor phase. Analytical flow cytometry was used to check the purity and quantity of every magnetically sorted T cell population. Each sorted fraction had its genomic DNA isolated and then quantified by UV absorbance on a Nanodrop 2000c. Turning to this clone: The antigen it binds to is not known. The record has no base qualities; no much larger clone is one base away.

The clonotype was recovered from a man aged 18 to 30 in good health. Some clones in this sample may be carry-over from other donors' samples. Sequencing was done on a sample of naive CD4+ T cells from PBMCs. The sample's cell subset or site label, in plain terms: CD45RA+ positively selected.

CDR3 loop: CSVDRASDTQYF. At the DNA level, the sequence is TGCAGCGTCGACAGGGCATCAGATACGCAGTATTTT. The chain employs TRBV29-1 and TRBJ2-3; 7 junctional bases match TRBD1. Trimmed from V: 6 bases; trimmed from J: 4 bases; junction bases lacking a gene match: 4. Including cysteine and phenylalanine, the CDR3 has 12 amino acids. Just the 36-base CDR3 DNA is kept, in frame starting at base 1. From the germline V gene, CDR1 is SQVTM and CDR2 is ANQGSEA.